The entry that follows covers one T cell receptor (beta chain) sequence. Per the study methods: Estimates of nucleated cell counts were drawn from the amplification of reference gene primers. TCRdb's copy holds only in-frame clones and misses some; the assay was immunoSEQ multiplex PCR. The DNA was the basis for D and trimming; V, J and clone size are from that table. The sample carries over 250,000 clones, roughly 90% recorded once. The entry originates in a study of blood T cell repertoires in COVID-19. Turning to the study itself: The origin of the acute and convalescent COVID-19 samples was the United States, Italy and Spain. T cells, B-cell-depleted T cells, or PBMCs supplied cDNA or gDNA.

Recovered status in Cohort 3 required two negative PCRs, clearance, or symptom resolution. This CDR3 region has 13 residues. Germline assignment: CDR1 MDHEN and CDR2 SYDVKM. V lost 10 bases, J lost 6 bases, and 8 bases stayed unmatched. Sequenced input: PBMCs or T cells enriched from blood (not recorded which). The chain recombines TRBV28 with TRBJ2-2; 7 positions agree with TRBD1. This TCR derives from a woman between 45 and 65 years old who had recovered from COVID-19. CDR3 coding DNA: TGTGCCACTCGACAGGGAGAGGCCGGGGAGCTGTTTTTT. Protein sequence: CATRQGEAGELFF.